A single T cell receptor (beta chain) is shown here with its context. These data are taken from a study of blood T cells in healthy people across ages. Germline V gives CDR1 DFQATT, CDR2 SNEGSKA (reference sequence). With 0 bases clipped from V and 6 bases from J, the junction kept 7 bases outside the gene matches. CDR3 length: 15 amino acids. With a J-beta primer mix and a sample-barcoded 5' primer, a second PCR ran 7 to 11 cycles. TCRdb redid the calling of the 5' RACE reads with MiXCR, one entry per CDR3 protein. The sample holds approximately 2,000,000 distinct CDR3 sequences, 30% to 40% seen once.

V usage is TRBV20-1 and J usage is TRBJ2-3, with 9 bases identical to TRBD2. The source of this sequence is a human donor in good health. The sequenced material came from blood. For the CDR3, the DNA is TGCAGTGCTAGAGATCCAGGCGGGAGGGGGGATACGCAGTATTTT. Protein: CSARDPGGRGDTQYF.